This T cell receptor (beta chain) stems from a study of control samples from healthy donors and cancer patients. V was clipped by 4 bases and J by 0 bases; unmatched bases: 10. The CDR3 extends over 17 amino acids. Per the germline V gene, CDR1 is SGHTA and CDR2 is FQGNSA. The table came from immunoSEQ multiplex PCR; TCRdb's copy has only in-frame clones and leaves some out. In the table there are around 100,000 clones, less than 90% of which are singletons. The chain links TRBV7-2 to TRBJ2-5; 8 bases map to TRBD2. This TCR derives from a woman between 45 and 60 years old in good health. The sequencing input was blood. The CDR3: CASSYYVRGGYQETQYF. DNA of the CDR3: TGTGCCAGCAGCTATTATGTTCGGGGGGGGTACCAAGAGACCCAGTACTTC.